The 25 T cell receptor beta chains given below trace back to one sample, sequenced in a study of human T cells and chemical hapten exposure. TCRdb reprocessed the RACE reads via MiXCR and lists one record per CDR3 protein. The data contain around 340,000 distinct CDR3 sequences, approximately 6.9% of them seen just once; the ten biggest clones take up 8.4%. As for time point: patch test 1, 2 weeks after DPC sensitization. Treatment defined: therapeutic diphenylcyclopropenone sensitization with weekly scalp DPC. This material consisted of whole blood, taken in connection with sensitization to the hapten diphenylcyclopropenone (DPC). The receptors were gathered from a woman aged 18-30 years with alopecia areata. Some clones in this sample may be carry-over from other donors' samples.

This clonotype was recorded many times. Germline and junction disagree at one end, which may indicate a read error. The chain recombines TRBV7-7 with TRBJ2-7; D is perhaps TRBD1 (5 bases). The CDR3 loop spans 15 amino acids. The germline V gene encodes CDR1 SSHAT and CDR2 FNYEAQ (reference sequence). This CDR3 reads CASSLSPDNSYEQYF. The CDR3 DNA follows: TGTGCTAGCAGCTTAAGCCCGGACAACTCCTACGAGCAGTACTTC.

The chain has TRBV7-2 and TRBJ2-1; D remains ambiguous. V lost 5 bases and J 6 bases, leaving 11 bases between the germline ends. The germline CDR1 and CDR2 sequences are SGHTA and FQGNSA. The CDR3 consists of 13 residues. The CDR3 reads CASSTTWGNEQFF. CDR3 DNA sequence: TGTGCCAGCAGCACCACCTGGGGCAATGAGCAGTTCTTC.

CDR3 in DNA: TGTGCCAGCAGCTTCAGGGGGCGCACCTACGAGCAGTACTTC. Its protein product is CASSFRGRTYEQYF. The chain combines TRBV5-4 with TRBJ2-7, with 8 positions matching TRBD1. Germline-derived CDR1 and CDR2 are SGHNT and YYREEE (reference sequence). This CDR3 comprises 14 residues. The V and J ends lost 2 bases and 2 bases, in that order; junction bases with no gene match: 3.

V and J are TRBV12-3 or TRBV12-4 and TRBJ2-1; D is unresolved. Trimming took 6 bases from V and 9 from J, leaving 12 bases between them. This CDR3 comprises 12 residues. The DNA of the CDR3 is TGTGCCAGCAGCCAAAACGACGGTGAGCAGTTCTTC. Its translation: CASSQNDGEQFF.

This clonotype was observed a handful of times. One junction end does not reproduce the germline sequence, and a read error may be involved. The J gene is TRBJ2-1, the V gene TRBV6-2 or TRBV6-3; D is perhaps TRBD1 (6 bases). Germline V gene data show CDR1 as MNHEY and CDR2 as SVGEGT. This CDR3 has 16 amino acids. CDR3 sequence: CASRTRQAFRYSEQFF. The CDR3 DNA sequence: TGTGCCAGCAGGACTCGACAGGCCTTTAGGTACAGTGAGCAGTTCTTC.

The chain employs TRBV7-8 and TRBJ1-2; 12 positions match TRBD1. The V gene's germline CDR1 is SGHVS and CDR2 FQNEAQ. Germline trimming cut 7 bases from V and 5 bases from J; bases unmatched to any gene: 23. The CDR3 covers 20 residues. The chain's CDR3 is CASTVYRPGQGALGSYGYTF. The CDR3 DNA reads as TGTGCCAGCACCGTTTACCGACCGGGACAGGGGGCGCTTGGTTCTTATGGCTACACCTTC.

This clonotype was seen more than once but under ten times. The chain links TRBV2 to TRBJ2-3, with 10 bases lining up with TRBD2. The CDR3 sequence is 12 residues long. The junction had 5 bases not matched to a gene; V was cut back by 2 bases and J by 15 bases. Germline-derived CDR1 and CDR2 are SNHLY and FYNNEI. DNA for the CDR3: TGTGCCAGCAGTGAACATAGCGGGGGGATCTATTTT. It encodes CASSEHSGGIYF.

The CDR3 DNA follows: TGTGCCAGTAGACGACCGGGACAGGGGGATTATGGCTACACCTTC. Translating gives CASRRPGQGDYGYTF. The V call is TRBV19, the J call TRBJ1-2, with 11 nucleotides matching TRBD1. The CDR3 is made up of 15 amino acids. Germline V gene sequence: CDR1 LNHDA, CDR2 SQIVND (reference sequence). The ends lost 6 bases at V and 5 bases at J; junction bases unmatched: 8.

The chain is built from TRBV30 and TRBJ1-2; D possibly corresponds to TRBD1 (5 bases). This CDR3 has 11 amino acids. Germline V lookup: CDR1 GTSNPN, CDR2 SVGIG (reference sequence). V lost 7 bases to trimming and J lost 7 bases, with 13 bases between them. CDR3 region: CASRVRPGYTF. CDR3 DNA sequence: TGTGCCTCCAGGGTGCGTCCTGGCTACACCTTC.

The rearrangement uses TRBV12-3 or TRBV12-4 and TRBJ1-3, with D possibly matching TRBD1 (5 bases). V was pared by 6 bases and J by 0 bases, with 12 bases between. CDR3 length equals 15 residues. The CDR3: CASSQGDGSGNTIYF. The CDR3 DNA follows: TGTGCCAGCAGCCAAGGGGACGGCTCTGGAAACACCATATATTTT.

In this sample, this clonotype turned up many times. The rearrangement uses TRBV29-1 and TRBJ2-3, with D possibly matching TRBD2 (5 bases). The CDR3 length is 14 residues. Germline loops: CDR1 SQVTM, CDR2 ANQGSEA. V was trimmed by 4 bases and J by 2 bases, leaving 13 bases between them. CDR3 bases: TGCAGCGTTGTAGGTTACGGGAACACAGATACGCAGTATTTT. It yields the protein CSVVGYGNTDTQYF.

The genes are TRBV3-1 and TRBJ1-6; maybe TRBD1 (5 bases). The CDR3 is 15 residues long. The V end lost 4 bases, the J end lost 7 bases, and 14 bases lay between the germline ends. CDR1 is LGHDT, CDR2 YNNKEL, per germline (reference sequence). The CDR3 DNA sequence: TGTGCCAGCAGCCCAGGGCTGGCAGCCAATTCACCCCTCCACTTT. Protein: CASSPGLAANSPLHF.

The chain carries TRBV20-1 and TRBJ2-3; TRBD2 agrees at 9 bases. With V trimmed by 2 bases and J by 0 bases, 6 bases remained unmatched. CDR1 and CDR2 from the germline V gene are DFQATT and SNEGSKA (reference sequence). The CDR3 length is 16 residues. The CDR3 here is CSARKVAGASTDTQYF. CDR3 coding DNA: TGCAGTGCTAGAAAGGTAGCGGGGGCGAGCACAGATACGCAGTATTTT.

Of note for this clonotype: Being one base from a much bigger clone, this may be a read error. The chain carries TRBV4-3 and TRBJ2-6; maybe TRBD1 (6 bases). In germline, CDR1 is LGHNA, CDR2 YSLEER. The CDR3 runs 17 residues. V was clipped by 0 bases and J by 2 bases, with 11 bases between them. Here the CDR3 DNA reads TGCGCCAGCAGCCAAGATCCACAGGGACCTGGGGCCAACGTCCTGACTTTC. Protein: CASSQDPQGPGANVLTF.

The chain carries TRBV4-2 and TRBJ1-1, with 11 bases lining up with TRBD1. Germline CDR1 LGHNA, CDR2 YNFKEQ. CDR3 length equals 17 residues. J was trimmed by 4 bases and V by 2 bases; bases with no gene match: 9. The CDR3 DNA reads as TGTGCCAGCAGCCAACCTGGACAGGGGGCGATGGGCACTGAAGCTTTCTTT. It encodes CASSQPGQGAMGTEAFF.

This clonotype was seen many times. V gene TRBV5-6 combines with J gene TRBJ1-5; 9 positions match TRBD1. This CDR3 is 16 amino acids long. J gave up 7 bases and V 3 bases, and 11 bases lay outside the gene matches. Looked up from germline, CDR1 is SGHDT and CDR2 is YYEEEE. CDR3 DNA sequence: TGTGCCAGCAGCTCCTCGGACAGGGGAGTTGCGCAGCCCCAGCATTTT. Amino acid sequence: CASSSSDRGVAQPQHF. The full variable domain, with the rest looked up from reference TRBV5-6 and TRBJ1-5, is DAGVTQSPTHLIKTRGQQVTLRCSPKSGHDTVSWYQQALGQGPQFIFQYYEEEERQRGNFPDRFSGHQFPNYSSELNVNALLLGDSALYLCASSSSDRGVAQPQHFGDGTRLSIL.

A few counts support this clonotype. J is TRBJ1-5 and V is TRBV3-1; possibly TRBD1 for D (5 bases). CDR1 LGHDT and CDR2 YNNKEL come from the germline V gene (reference sequence). Trimming shortened V by 0 bases and J by 8 bases, and 14 bases separated the two germline ends. This CDR3 is built from 15 residues. The CDR3 here is CASSQDERRGEPQHF. CDR3 coding DNA: TGTGCCAGCAGCCAAGATGAAAGGCGGGGGGAGCCCCAGCATTTT.

Ten or more counts support this clonotype. The chain recombines TRBV6-5 with TRBJ2-5; TRBD1 agrees at 9 bases. The CDR3 consists of 15 residues. Per the germline V gene, CDR1 is MNHEY and CDR2 is SVGAGI. V lost 5 bases, J lost 4 bases, and 8 bases stayed unmatched. This chain's CDR3 is CASSLGTGRRETQYF. Written as DNA, the CDR3 is TGTGCCAGCAGTCTCGGGACAGGGCGAAGAGAGACCCAGTACTTC.

This clonotype was seen at least ten times. The V gene is TRBV3-1, the J gene TRBJ2-3; D may be TRBD1 (6 bases). This CDR3 has 18 amino acids. CDR1 and CDR2 from the germline V gene are LGHDT and YNNKEL (reference sequence). V was pared by 0 bases and J by 2 bases, with 18 bases between. CDR3 amino acids: CASSQESIGDTYTDTQYF. DNA of the CDR3: TGTGCCAGCAGCCAAGAATCTATAGGGGACACTTACACAGATACGCAGTATTTT.

This clonotype was seen at least ten times. V gene TRBV6-6 combines with J gene TRBJ2-6, with 8 bases identical to TRBD1. V lost 2 bases and J lost 18; bases outside the gene matches: 9. The CDR3 has 13 amino acids. The germline gives CDR1 MNHNY, CDR2 SVGAGI (reference sequence). This CDR3 is CASSYTTIGTGTF. The DNA of the CDR3 is TGTGCCAGCAGTTACACTACAATTGGGACAGGGACTTTC.

This clonotype was detected a few times. The chain joins TRBV29-1 to TRBJ2-5; tentative D call: TRBD1 (6 bases). The CDR3 is made up of 13 amino acids. The germline gives CDR1 SQVTM, CDR2 ANQGSEA. V lost 7 bases and J 5 bases, leaving 17 bases between the germline ends. Here the CDR3 DNA reads TGCAGCGCCCTACAGGGAATGTGGGAGACCCAGTACTTC. Residues: CSALQGMWETQYF.

This clonotype was observed many times. The rearrangement links TRBV6-5 to TRBJ2-7; tentatively, D is TRBD1 (5 bases). Germline assignment: CDR1 MNHEY and CDR2 SVGAGI. The CDR3 runs 13 residues. The V gene lost 2 bases and the J gene lost 6 bases, with 11 bases spanning the gap. The CDR3 DNA is TGTGCCAGCAGTTACGTCCCTCAGGGCGAGCAGTACTTC. Protein product: CASSYVPQGEQYF.

This clonotype was seen more than once but under ten times. This sequence joins TRBV5-4 and TRBJ1-1; D ambiguous. CDR1 SGHNT and CDR2 YYREEE come from the germline V gene (reference sequence). The V and J ends lost 6 bases and 2 bases respectively, with 14 bases between them. This CDR3 is built from 14 residues. Here the CDR3 reads CASISERPNTEAFF. As DNA, the CDR3 is TGTGCCAGCATCTCCGAGAGGCCTAACACTGAAGCTTTCTTT.

This clonotype was counted between two and nine times. The chain uses TRBV4-2 and TRBJ1-4; D call uncertain. Trimming removed 0 bases at V and 3 bases at J, with 14 bases between. Germline loops: CDR1 LGHNA, CDR2 YNFKEQ. The CDR3 is 17 residues long. The DNA for the CDR3 is TGTGCCAGCAGCCAAGATCCCCTACAGTTCTCTAATGAAAAACTGTTTTTT. Protein product: CASSQDPLQFSNEKLFF.

This clonotype was detected a few times. This chain connects TRBV6-5 to TRBJ1-4; TRBD1 agrees at 7 bases. CDR1 and CDR2 (germline): MNHEY, SVGAGI. CDR3 length: 13 amino acids. The V and J ends lost 6 bases and 7 bases, in that order; junction bases with no gene match: 5. CDR3 residues: CASRMTGIEKLFF. The CDR3, as DNA: TGTGCCAGCAGGATGACAGGGATTGAAAAACTGTTTTTT.